This TCR beta chain stems from a study of response to subunit inactivated influenza vaccine. Points from the study as a whole: The authors put forward the suggestion that each seasonal influenza vaccination may bring in only a limited number of new T cells.

Germline loops: CDR1 SGHVS, CDR2 FQNEAQ. The V and J ends lost 1 base and 4 bases respectively, with 14 bases between them. This CDR3 is 16 amino acids long. In TCRdb, the RT-PCR reads were re-called with MiXCR into one record per CDR3 protein. The sample contains some 800,000 distinct CDR3 sequences, 21% of which appear only once. To note about this clonotype: Its target is unknown.

The sample here was PBMCs from blood, taken more than 4 days after vaccination. The chain combines TRBV7-8 with TRBJ2-1; the D call may be TRBD1 or TRBD2 (5 bases each). This receptor was obtained from a man aged 50-59 years who received an inactivated influenza vaccine. The CDR3 region is CASSLVGRRVYNEQFF. DNA of the CDR3: TGTGCCAGCAGCTTAGTGGGACGGCGAGTTTACAATGAGCAGTTCTTC.